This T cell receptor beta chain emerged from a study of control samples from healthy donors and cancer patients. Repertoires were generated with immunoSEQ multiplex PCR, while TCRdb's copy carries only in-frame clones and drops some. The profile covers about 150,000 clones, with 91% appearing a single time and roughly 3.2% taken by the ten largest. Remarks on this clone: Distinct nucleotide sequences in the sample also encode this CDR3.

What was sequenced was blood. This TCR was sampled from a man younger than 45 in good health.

The CDR3 sequence is CASSLGGNYGYTF. The CDR3 DNA follows: TGCGCCAGCAGCTTGGGGGGGAACTATGGCTACACCTTC. The chain joins TRBV5-1 to TRBJ1-2; a possible D gene is TRBD1 (5 bases). The CDR3 loop spans 13 amino acids. V was clipped by 0 bases and J by 2 bases, with 5 bases between them. From germline, CDR1 is SGHRS and CDR2 YFSETQ.